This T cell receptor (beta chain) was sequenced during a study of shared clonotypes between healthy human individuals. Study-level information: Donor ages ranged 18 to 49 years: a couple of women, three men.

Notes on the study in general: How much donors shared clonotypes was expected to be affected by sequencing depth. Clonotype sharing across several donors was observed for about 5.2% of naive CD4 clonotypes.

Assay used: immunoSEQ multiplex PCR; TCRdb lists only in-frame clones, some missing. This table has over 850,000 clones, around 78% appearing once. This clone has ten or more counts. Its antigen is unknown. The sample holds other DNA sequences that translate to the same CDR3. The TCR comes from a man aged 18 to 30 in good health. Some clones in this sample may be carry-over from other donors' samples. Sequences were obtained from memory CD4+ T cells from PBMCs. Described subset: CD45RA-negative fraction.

CDR3 nucleotides: TGCAGTGCTAGCTTGGACAATGAGCAGTTCTTC. This translates into CSASLDNEQFF. J is TRBJ2-1 and V is TRBV20-1; no clear D gene. CDR3 length equals 11 residues. CDR1 and CDR2 from the germline V gene are DFQATT and SNEGSKA (reference sequence). V was clipped by 3 bases and J by 5 bases, with 5 bases between them.